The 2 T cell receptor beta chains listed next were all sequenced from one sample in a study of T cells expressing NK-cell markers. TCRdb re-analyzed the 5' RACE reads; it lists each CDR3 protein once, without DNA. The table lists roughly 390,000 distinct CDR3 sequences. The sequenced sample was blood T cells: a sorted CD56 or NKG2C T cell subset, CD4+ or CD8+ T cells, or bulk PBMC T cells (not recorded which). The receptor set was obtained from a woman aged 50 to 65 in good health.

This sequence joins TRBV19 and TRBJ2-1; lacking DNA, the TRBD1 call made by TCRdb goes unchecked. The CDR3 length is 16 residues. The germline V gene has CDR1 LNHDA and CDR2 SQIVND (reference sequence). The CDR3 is CASSIRELSSYNEQFF. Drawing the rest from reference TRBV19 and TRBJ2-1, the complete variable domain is DGGITQSPKYLFRKEGQNVTLSCEQNLNHDAMYWYRQDPGQGLRLIYYSQIVNDFQKGDIAEGYSVSREKKESFPLTVTSAQKNPTAFYLCASSIRELSSYNEQFFGPGTRLTVL.

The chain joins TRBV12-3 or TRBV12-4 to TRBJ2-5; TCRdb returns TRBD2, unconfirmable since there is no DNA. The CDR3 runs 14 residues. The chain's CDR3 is CASNDGPYQETQYF.